This entry concerns a single T cell receptor (beta chain). There is no known antigen for this receptor. No clone much larger than this one lies a single base away; base qualities are absent. Unmatched junction bases come to 13, with V trimmed by 2 bases and J by 1 base. The cysteine opens and the phenylalanine closes a CDR3 of 18 amino acids. Left in the record is the CDR3 DNA by itself, 54 bases read in frame from the first base. CDR1 MNHEY and CDR2 SVGAGI were looked up in the germline V gene. TCR cDNA was synthesized by 5'RACE template switching, through which a universal primer site and unique molecular identifiers were introduced. Priming of cDNA synthesis was performed from both the TCR alpha and TCR beta constant segments. Two PCR steps were used to amplify libraries, with sample barcodes and sequencing adapters being added in the second step. Libraries were sequenced on Illumina HiSeq 2500 (2x100 bp) or NovaSeq (2x150 bp). The authors processed their data as follows. MIGEC handled demultiplexing of reads and collapsing into UMI consensus sequences, while MiXCR performed V(D)J alignment. Vaccine-responding clonotypes were identified with edgeR using replicate PBMC samples, with FDR below 0.01 and a log2 fold change above 5 up to day 15 being required. Each bulk clonotype received a CD4 or CD8 identity based on whether the sequenced CD4 or CD8 repertoire contained that clonotype at higher abundance. TCRdb handled the public reads itself, with Q25 trimming in fastp and clone calling in MiXCR, and kept productive beta chains. A single entry per CDR3 protein holds the most common genes and DNA from its merged rows. Clone size and V and J calls follow TCRdb, not the original study. The sample table lists 500,000 to 650,000 distinct CDR3 sequences, about 15% of them with a count of one. The ten largest account for roughly a sixth of the sample.

The data were taken from a study of T cells after yellow fever vaccination (dated by TCRdb to about 2019). About the full investigation: Libraries from fractions with low cell numbers were prepared with the SMART-Seq v4 Ultra Low Input RNA kit. Two healthy male donors, one aged 18 to 30 and one aged 30 to 39 years, were included in the cohort. Blood samples were taken at several timepoints before and after primary and secondary immunization, and bulk PBMC replicates and cell subsets were isolated. Bulk TCR alpha and beta repertoires were sequenced longitudinally to track T-cell clones before and after primary and booster YFV17D yellow fever vaccination.

What the authors observed across the whole study: Computational filtering was required because FACS-sorted repertoires could contain abundant contaminating clonotypes from the bulk population. The secondary T-cell response was found to be weaker but faster than the primary response, with a peak reached on day 5 rather than on day 15. Most clones expanded after primary vaccination (96% of CD4 and roughly 88% of CD8) were re-detected after the booster, suggesting that broad memory maintenance occurred. The study included only a couple of donors, which limits how far the findings can be generalized. A small share of clonotypes occurred in both CD4 and CD8 compartments, likely arising from convergent recombination.

The treatment or condition label of this sample denotes: live attenuated yellow fever vaccine strain. At each blood-draw timepoint, two biological replicates of bulk PBMCs were obtained. A standard Ficoll-Paque protocol was used to isolate PBMCs from peripheral blood. RNA was extracted with TriZol from bulk PBMCs, CD4 and CD8 fractions, and dextramer-positive and dextramer-negative fractions. Source: PBMCs, taken 5 days after the first yellow fever vaccination. In this chain, TRBV6-5 is recombined with TRBJ2-7; the central 8 bases match TRBD2. This receptor was identified in a man between 18 and 35 years old who received the YFV17D yellow fever vaccine. The sequence in DNA is TGTGCCAGCAGTTACCCGCCGGGAGGGACACTTTATTCCTACGAGCAGTACTTC. This yields the protein CASSYPPGGTLYSYEQYF.